These 14 T cell receptor beta chains originate from one sample sequenced in a study of T-cell memory formation after mild COVID-19. One entry per CDR3 protein results from TCRdb running MiXCR on the 5' RACE reads. The table has roughly 410,000 distinct CDR3 sequences, roughly 26% seen once; the top ten hold around 8.8%. Sample: PBMCs or a T cell subset sorted from them (not recorded which). These receptors were collected from an adult woman who had mild COVID-19 (a few samples of this study predate the infection). Cell type and time point are not known.

The chain joins TRBV12-3 or TRBV12-4 to TRBJ2-3, with D tentatively TRBD1 or TRBD2 (5 bases each). CDR3 length: 14 residues. Trimming stripped 6 bases from V and 0 bases from J, with 10 bases between. DNA for the CDR3: TGTGCCAGCAGCCGGGACCCTAGCACAGATACGCAGTATTTT. This gives the protein CASSRDPSTDTQYF.

This clonotype was counted only a few times. The genes are TRBV9 and TRBJ2-2, with 11 bases fitting TRBD2. The length of the CDR3 is 17 residues. The germline gives CDR1 SGDLS, CDR2 YYNGEE. V lost 0 bases to trimming and J lost 3 bases; unmatched junction nucleotides: 4. CDR3 nucleotide sequence: TGTGCCAGCAGCGTAGAACTAGCGGGAGTCCACACCGGGGAGCTGTTTTTT. Residues: CASSVELAGVHTGELFF. Full variable domain (remainder filled in from reference TRBV9 and TRBJ2-2): DSGVTQTPKHLITATGQRVTLRCSPRSGDLSVYWYQQSLDQGLQFLIQYYNGEERAKGNILERFSAQQFPDLHSELNLSSLELGDSALYFCASSVELAGVHTGELFFGEGSRLTVL.

The chain links TRBV7-9 to TRBJ1-1; no reliable D call. The V end was cut by 3 bases, the J end by 5 bases, with 10 bases between. The CDR3 runs 13 residues. CDR1 SEHNR and CDR2 FQNEAQ come from the germline V gene (reference sequence). This CDR3 reads CASSLVGPTEAFF. For the CDR3, the DNA is TGTGCCAGCAGCTTGGTAGGGCCAACTGAAGCTTTCTTT.

There are a few counts of this clonotype. The DNA for the CDR3 is TGCAGTGCTAAGGGCAGCCAAGAGACCCAGTACTTC. As protein: CSAKGSQETQYF. This chain connects TRBV20-1 to TRBJ2-5; D remains unclear. Germline V lookup: CDR1 DFQATT, CDR2 SNEGSKA (reference sequence). The V end lost 4 bases, the J end lost 1 base, and 7 bases lay between the germline ends. This CDR3 has 12 amino acids.

This clonotype showed up just a few times. The chain carries TRBV12-3 or TRBV12-4 and TRBJ2-2; D remains unclear. V shed 1 base and J shed 5 bases, with 8 bases lying between them. The CDR3 is made up of 14 amino acids. The CDR3 DNA is TGTGCCAGCAGTTTAGACGGGTTTACCGGGGAGCTGTTTTTT. Translation: CASSLDGFTGELFF.

The chain combines TRBV12-3 or TRBV12-4 with TRBJ1-1; 10 nucleotides agree with TRBD1. The CDR3 contains 14 residues. V was pared by 7 bases and J by 6 bases, with 8 bases of the junction left unmatched. The CDR3 sequence is CASNPGQGRPEAFF. In DNA form, the CDR3 reads TGTGCCAGCAACCCGGGACAGGGGCGACCTGAAGCTTTCTTT.

The rearrangement uses TRBV7-9 and TRBJ2-1; 9 nucleotides align to TRBD2. The J segment lost 5 bases and the V segment lost 3 bases, leaving 2 bases of the junction unmatched. The CDR3 totals 14 residues. From germline, CDR1 is SEHNR and CDR2 FQNEAQ (reference sequence). The CDR3 is CASSFGLANNEQFF. The CDR3 region has the DNA TGTGCCAGCAGCTTTGGACTAGCGAACAATGAGCAGTTCTTC.

This clonotype was seen more than once but under ten times. V and J are TRBV4-2 and TRBJ1-1; the D gene is possibly TRBD1 (5 bases). The CDR3 runs to 15 residues. Deletions cut 1 base from V and 6 bases from J, with 15 bases between. CDR1 and CDR2 (germline): LGHNA, YNFKEQ. CDR3 amino acids: CASSQASRALSEAFF. Written as DNA, the CDR3 is TGTGCCAGCAGCCAAGCCTCCAGGGCACTATCTGAAGCTTTCTTT.

This clonotype turned up a few times. The V and J genes are TRBV27 and TRBJ2-3, with TRBD2 as a possible D gene (5 bases). Trimming pared 10 bases from V and 6 bases from J, leaving 17 bases between. This CDR3 has 13 residues. Germline V lookup: CDR1 MNHEY, CDR2 SMNVEV (reference sequence). The DNA for the CDR3 is TGTGCCACCAGGCACAACGGCGGGGATACGCAGTATTTT. It yields the protein CATRHNGGDTQYF.

The V call is TRBV7-3, the J call TRBJ2-6, with 10 bases aligning to TRBD1. Trimming cost V 2 bases and J 2 bases; bases outside gene matches: 3. The CDR3 is 17 amino acids. CDR1 is SGHTA and CDR2 is FQGTGA in the germline V gene. CDR3 DNA: TGTGCCAGCAGCTTAGGGACAGGGGTTCCTGGGGCCAACGTCCTGACTTTC. As protein: CASSLGTGVPGANVLTF.

The table lists this clonotype with a few counts. The chain combines TRBV24-1 with TRBJ2-1, with unresolved D. The CDR3 runs 15 residues. Germline assignment: CDR1 KGHDR and CDR2 SFDVKD. V was pared by 9 bases and J by 0 bases, with 14 bases between. The CDR3 DNA follows: TGTGCCACCTCCCCAGGAGATCTCTCCTACAATGAGCAGTTCTTC. Residues: CATSPGDLSYNEQFF.

This clonotype was observed a handful of times. The rearrangement joins TRBV29-1 to TRBJ2-5; D possibly corresponds to TRBD2 (6 bases). Between the trimmed V and J ends, which lost 5 bases and 4 bases, there was a span of 17 bases. Per the germline V gene, CDR1 is SQVTM and CDR2 is ANQGSEA. This CDR3 comprises 14 residues. The CDR3 nucleotides are TGCAGCGTTTGGGGGGTGTCGTTTGGAGAGACCCAGTACTTC. It encodes CSVWGVSFGETQYF.

This rearrangement joins TRBV5-5 to TRBJ1-1; tentative D call: TRBD1 (5 bases). Germline lookup yields CDR1 SGHKS and CDR2 YYEKEE (reference sequence). This CDR3 has 14 residues. The V gene lost 0 bases and the J gene lost 5 bases, with 11 bases spanning the gap. CDR3 nucleotide sequence: TGTGCCAGCAGCTTGGCCGCCAGGGATACTGAAGCTTTCTTT. This translates into CASSLAARDTEAFF. The variable domain in full, with the rest retrieved from reference TRBV5-5 and TRBJ1-1, is DAGVTQSPTHLIKTRGQQVTLRCSPISGHKSVSWYQQVLGQGPQFIFQYYEKEERGRGNFPDRFSARQFPNYSSELNVNALLLGDSALYLCASSLAARDTEAFFGQGTRLTVV.

This clonotype was seen a handful of times. The genes are TRBV7-6 and TRBJ2-3; D call uncertain. The CDR3 consists of 14 residues. Trimming took 0 bases from V and 6 from J, leaving 10 bases between them. Germline CDR1 SGHVS, CDR2 FNYEAQ. CDR3 protein: CASSLALATDTQYF. The CDR3 DNA sequence: TGTGCCAGCAGCTTAGCCCTTGCTACGGATACGCAGTATTTT.